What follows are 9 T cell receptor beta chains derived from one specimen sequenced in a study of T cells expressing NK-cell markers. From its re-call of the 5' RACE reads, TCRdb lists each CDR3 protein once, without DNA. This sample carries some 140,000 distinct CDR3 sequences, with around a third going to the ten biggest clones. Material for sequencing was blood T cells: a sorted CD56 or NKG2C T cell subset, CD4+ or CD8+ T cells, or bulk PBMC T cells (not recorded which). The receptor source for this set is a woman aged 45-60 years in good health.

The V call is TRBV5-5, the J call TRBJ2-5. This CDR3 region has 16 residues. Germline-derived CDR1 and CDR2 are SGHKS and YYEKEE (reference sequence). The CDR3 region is CASSLSQGEYPETQYF. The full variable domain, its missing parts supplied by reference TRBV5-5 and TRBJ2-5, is DAGVTQSPTHLIKTRGQQVTLRCSPISGHKSVSWYQQVLGQGPQFIFQYYEKEERGRGNFPDRFSARQFPNYSSELNVNALLLGDSALYLCASSLSQGEYPETQYFGPGTRLLVL.

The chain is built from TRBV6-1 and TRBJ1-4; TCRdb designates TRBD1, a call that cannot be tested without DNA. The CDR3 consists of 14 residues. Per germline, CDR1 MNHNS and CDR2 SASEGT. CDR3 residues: CASSAGAGIEKLFF.

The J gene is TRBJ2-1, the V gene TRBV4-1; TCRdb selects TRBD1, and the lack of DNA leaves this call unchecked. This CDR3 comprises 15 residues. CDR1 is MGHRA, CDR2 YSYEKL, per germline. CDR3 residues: CASSVGQDYYNEQFF.

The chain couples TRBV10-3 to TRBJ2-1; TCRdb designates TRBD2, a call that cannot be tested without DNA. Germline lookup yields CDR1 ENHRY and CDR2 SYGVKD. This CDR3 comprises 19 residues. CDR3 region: CATYGQALAGRTGNNEQFF.

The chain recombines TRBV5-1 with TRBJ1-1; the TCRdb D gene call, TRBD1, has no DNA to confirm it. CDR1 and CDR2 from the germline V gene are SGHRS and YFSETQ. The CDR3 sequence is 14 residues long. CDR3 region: CASSEWSQGTEAFF.

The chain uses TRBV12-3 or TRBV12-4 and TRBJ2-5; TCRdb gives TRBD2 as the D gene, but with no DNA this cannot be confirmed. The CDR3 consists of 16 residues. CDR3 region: CASSFPSRDPIETQYF.

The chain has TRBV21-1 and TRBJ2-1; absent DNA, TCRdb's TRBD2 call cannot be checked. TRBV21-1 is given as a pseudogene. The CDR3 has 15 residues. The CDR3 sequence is CASSKGLAGVHEQFF.

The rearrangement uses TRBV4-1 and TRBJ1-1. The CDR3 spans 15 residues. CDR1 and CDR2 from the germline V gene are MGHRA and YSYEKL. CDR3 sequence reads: CASSQESVRGTEAFF.

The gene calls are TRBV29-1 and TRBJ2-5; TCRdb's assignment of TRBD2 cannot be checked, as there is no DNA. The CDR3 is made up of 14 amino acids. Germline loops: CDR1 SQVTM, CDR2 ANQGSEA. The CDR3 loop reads CSVDGLAERGTQYF.